This is a list of T cell receptor beta chains from one sample in a study of T cell changes during pregnancy in multiple sclerosis. Clones were read by immunoSEQ multiplex PCR, and TCRdb kept only the in-frame ones, dropping some. The table shows over 50,000 clones, with around 90% occurring only once. Source: peripheral blood, taken in the first trimester of pregnancy. The source is a female donor with multiple sclerosis, enrolled in a pregnancy study. CDR3s include the opening cysteine and the closing phenylalanine or tryptophan. Each record gives: V gene, D gene, clone size, CDR3 length, J gene, CDR3 protein, CDR3 DNA. The D gene is left open where the match is weak. A row's size may be missing; if present it is once, few, many or a size class.

TRBV6-5	NA	NA	14	TRBJ1-1	CASSLQGLNTEAFF	TGTGCCAGCAGTTTACAGGGTCTGAACACTGAAGCTTTCTTT
TRBV2	TRBD1	NA	14	TRBJ1-3	CASSGQGSGNTIYF	TGTGCCAGCAGTGGACAGGGATCCGGAAACACCATATATTTT
TRBV7-9	TRBD1	NA	16	TRBJ2-7	CASGRLPGQGVYEQYF	TGTGCCAGCGGCCGCCTGCCGGGACAGGGGGTCTACGAGCAGTACTTC
TRBV19	TRBD2	once	12	TRBJ2-3	CASSLIAGTQYF	TGTGCCAGTAGTCTTATAGCGGGTACGCAGTATTTT
TRBV1	NA	NA	17	TRBJ2-2	CTSSQRRTSGGSGELFF	TGCACCAGCAGCCAACGTCGGACTAGCGGCGGGTCCGGGGAGCTGTTTTTT
TRBV10-1	TRBD2	NA	14	TRBJ2-3	CASSAAGSTDTQYF	TGCGCCAGCAGTGCAGCGGGATCCACAGATACGCAGTATTTT
TRBV6-4	NA	NA	15	TRBJ2-3	CASSEAVGGTDTQYF	TGTGCCAGCAGTGAGGCGGTGGGTGGAACAGATACGCAGTATTTT
TRBV2	TRBD1	NA	15	TRBJ2-5	CASSEGRTGAETQYF	TGTGCCAGCAGTGAAGGGAGGACAGGGGCAGAGACCCAGTACTTC
TRBV28	TRBD1	NA	16	TRBJ2-5	CASSPPMPGQQETQYF	TGTGCCAGCAGTCCCCCGATGCCGGGACAGCAAGAGACCCAGTACTTC
TRBV4-2	NA	NA	17	TRBJ1-3	CASSQEAAAISGNTIYF	TGTGCCAGCAGCCAAGAAGCCGCGGCGATCTCTGGAAACACCATATATTTT
TRBV28	NA	few	17	TRBJ2-2	CASSSGLQVSDTGELFF	TGTGCCAGCAGTTCCGGCTTACAGGTTTCGGACACCGGGGAGCTGTTTTTT
TRBV5-4	TRBD2	NA	16	TRBJ2-5	CASSPPRGGSDETQYF	TGTGCCAGCAGCCCCCCTCGGGGCGGGAGCGATGAGACCCAGTACTTC
TRBV5-1	TRBD2	NA	17	TRBJ2-5	CASSLGLAGGKKETQYF	TGCGCCAGCAGCTTGGGCCTAGCGGGAGGAAAGAAAGAGACCCAGTACTTC